This TCR beta chain comes out of a study of T cells in Graves' hyperthyroidism and ophthalmopathy. Study-level findings and limits: Progression to ophthalmopathy was predicted a median of about 6.6 months early. Researchers report that a 13 V-J model separated ophthalmopathy from stable hyperthyroidism. Blood also contained most expanded thyroid clonotypes above 0.001.

Cells are PBMCs isolated from 10 ml of fresh blood. The ends lost 5 bases at V and 6 bases at J; junction bases unmatched: 10. The germline V gene has CDR1 SGHAT and CDR2 FQNNGV. This CDR3 has 15 amino acids. This clonotype was seen repeatedly, ten times or more. Its antigen remains unknown. The source material, RNA transcripts, was used to amplify TCR beta CDR3 regions. The primer set for the first-round RT-PCR of the TCR CDR3 was HTBI. TCRdb reprocessed the multiplex PCR reads with MiXCR, giving one entry per CDR3 protein. The sample has around 610,000 distinct CDR3 sequences, under 15% seen once. The gene calls are TRBV11-2 and TRBJ2-7, with TRBD2 matching 10 bases. The sequencing sample was made of blood. The receptor was derived from a woman aged 35 to 49 with Graves' ophthalmopathy. The chain's CDR3 is CASSAGTSVRGEQYF. In nucleotides, the CDR3 is TGTGCCAGCAGCGCTGGGACTAGCGTAAGGGGCGAGCAGTACTTC.